This TCR beta chain was observed in a study of OX40 agonist ivuxolimab in advanced cancers. Germline V CDR1 and CDR2: MGHDK, SYGVNS. V shed 8 bases and J 0 bases; nucleotides not matched to a gene: 10. This CDR3 spans 16 amino acids. Study outcomes and limitations: Doses of 0.1 to 3.0 mg/kg were accompanied by clonal expansion of CD4+ and CD8+ blood T cells by week 6.

Measured with immunoSEQ multiplex PCR; TCRdb has only the in-frame clones, and not every one. The table lists approximately 23,000 clones, approximately 80% of them singletons. Comments on this clone: Its target is unknown.

Sequences were derived from CD4+ or CD8+ T cells sorted from blood, sampled in a trial of the OX40 agonist ivuxolimab. This sequence originates from an adult with an advanced solid tumor such as melanoma, head and neck, liver or kidney cancer. The chain uses TRBV25-1 and TRBJ2-1, with 7 bases that match TRBD2. CDR3 sequence (DNA): TGTGCCAGCGCCGATTGGGAGGGTAGCTCCTACAATGAGCAGTTCTTC. Its protein product is CASADWEGSSYNEQFF.